The 13 T cell receptor beta chains below all came from one sample that was sequenced in a study of OX40 agonist ivuxolimab in advanced cancers. TCRdb keeps only in-frame clones here, not all; method: immunoSEQ multiplex PCR. Found here are more than 65,000 clones, around 84% of them singletons; the top ten hold 2% to 2.5%. Sample: CD4+ or CD8+ T cells sorted from blood, taken in a trial of the OX40 agonist ivuxolimab. These receptors originate from an adult with an advanced solid tumor such as melanoma, head and neck, liver or kidney cancer.

The chain joins TRBV6-5 to TRBJ2-7; the match to TRBD2 covers 8 bases. Germline CDR1 is MNHEY and CDR2 is SVGAGI. V was clipped by 2 bases and J by 3 bases; unmatched bases: 6. The CDR3 totals 15 residues. The CDR3 DNA sequence: TGTGCCAGCAGTTACGGGCCGGGAGGGCACTACGAGCAGTACTTC. Amino acids: CASSYGPGGHYEQYF.

The rearrangement uses TRBV19 and TRBJ1-2; D possibly corresponds to TRBD1 (6 bases). Germline lookup yields CDR1 LNHDA and CDR2 SQIVND (reference sequence). The CDR3 spans 13 residues. The V gene lost 8 bases and the J gene lost 14 bases, with 24 bases spanning the gap. CDR3 in amino acids: CASWAGASDVRTF. As DNA, the CDR3 is TGTGCCAGTTGGGCAGGGGCCTCGGATGTTCGGACCTTC.

V gene TRBV29-1 combines with J gene TRBJ1-1, with D unresolved. Germline loops: CDR1 SQVTM, CDR2 ANQGSEA. The CDR3 spans 10 residues. Trimming shortened V by 6 bases and J by 8 bases, and 10 bases separated the two germline ends. CDR3 sequence (DNA): TGCAGCGTGCGGACGGAGGAAGCTTTCTTT. As protein: CSVRTEEAFF.

The chain links TRBV7-2 to TRBJ1-4; D perhaps matches TRBD1 (6 bases). Per germline, CDR1 SGHTA and CDR2 FQGNSA. Trimming stripped 0 bases from V and 4 bases from J, with 9 bases between. The CDR3 runs 15 residues. The CDR3 DNA reads as TGTGCCAGCAGCTTAGCCGACAGGAATAATGAAAAACTGTTTTTT. Protein: CASSLADRNNEKLFF.

This chain links TRBV28 with TRBJ2-1; 12 nucleotides line up with TRBD2. This CDR3 comprises 16 residues. Germline CDR1 is MDHEN and CDR2 is SYDVKM. With 4 bases clipped from V and 9 bases from J, the junction kept 10 bases outside the gene matches. The CDR3 spells CASSSIGLAGPGEQFF. Written as DNA, the CDR3 is TGTGCCAGCAGTTCAATAGGACTAGCGGGACCCGGTGAGCAGTTCTTC.

The chain combines TRBV7-9 with TRBJ1-5; D remains unclear. The CDR3 contains 13 residues. The germline V and J ends were trimmed by 1 base and 6 bases, with 7 bases remaining between them. Germline CDR1 and CDR2: SEHNR and FQNEAQ (reference sequence). The DNA of the CDR3 is TGTGCCAGCAGCTTAGGCCGGAGTCAGCCCCAGCATTTT. It yields the protein CASSLGRSQPQHF.

The CDR3 protein is CAWSTGTSSGYEQFF. CDR3 nucleotide sequence: TGTGCCTGGAGTACTGGGACTAGCTCTGGGTATGAGCAGTTCTTC. The V gene is TRBV30, the J gene TRBJ2-1, with 9 bases matching TRBD2. The CDR3 covers 15 residues. Looked up from germline, CDR1 is GTSNPN and CDR2 is SVGIG (reference sequence). V dropped 2 bases and J dropped 8; count of bases not matched to a gene: 10.

V gene TRBV12-5 combines with J gene TRBJ2-1; D is uncertain. The CDR3 runs to 13 residues. V dropped 6 bases and J dropped 0 bases, with 6 bases sitting between them. Germline V gene lookup returns CDR1 LGHNT and CDR2 FRNRAP. The CDR3 loop reads CASGHFSYNEQFF. CDR3 nucleotides: TGTGCTAGTGGACACTTCTCCTACAATGAGCAGTTCTTC.

This clone was detected once. This chain joins TRBV27 and TRBJ1-1, with 9 bases that match TRBD1. The V gene's germline CDR1 is MNHEY and CDR2 SMNVEV (reference sequence). The length of the CDR3 is 13 residues. J was trimmed by 8 bases and V by 8 bases; bases with no gene match: 9. The DNA for the CDR3 is TGTGCCAGCTCTAAACAGGGGGCCTGGGAAGCTTTCTTT. Its protein is CASSKQGAWEAFF.

This chain connects TRBV11-2 to TRBJ2-3, with TRBD2 matching 7 bases. J lost 7 bases, V lost 3 bases, and 4 bases had no gene match. The CDR3 has 13 amino acids. Germline V CDR1 and CDR2: SGHAT, FQNNGV. The CDR3 spells CASSLAGENTQYF. The CDR3 nucleotides are TGTGCCAGCAGCTTGGCGGGGGAAAATACGCAGTATTTT.

The rearrangement links TRBV20-1 to TRBJ1-5, with D possibly matching TRBD1 (5 bases). This CDR3 has 11 amino acids. Trimming removed 5 bases at V and 8 bases at J, with 10 bases between. The V gene's germline CDR1 is DFQATT and CDR2 SNEGSKA (reference sequence). The CDR3 nucleotides read TGCAGTGCTCGCTCAGGGAAGCCCCAGCATTTT. This translates into CSARSGKPQHF.

The chain links TRBV11-3 to TRBJ2-7; D is perhaps TRBD2 (6 bases). V lost 2 bases to trimming and J lost 1 base, with 12 bases between them. This CDR3 is 15 amino acids long. The germline V gene encodes CDR1 SGHNT and CDR2 YENEEA. CDR3 sequence: CASSLRVSGSYEQYF. CDR3 nucleotide sequence: TGTGCCAGCAGCTTAAGAGTTAGCGGATCCTACGAGCAGTACTTC. Full variable domain (missing parts from reference TRBV11-3 and TRBJ2-7): EAGVVQSPRYKIIEKKQPVAFWCNPISGHNTLYWYLQNLGQGPELLIRYENEEAVDDSQLPKDRFSAERLKGVDSTLKIQPAELGDSAVYLCASSLRVSGSYEQYFGPGTRLTVT.

The chain is built from TRBV7-3 and TRBJ2-3; D remains unclear. The CDR3 extends over 12 amino acids. The germline CDR1 and CDR2 sequences are SGHTA and FQGTGA. V shed 3 bases and J shed 2 bases, with 3 bases lying between them. DNA for the CDR3: TGTGCCAGCAGCTTCGACACAGATACGCAGTATTTT. This sequence encodes CASSFDTDTQYF.